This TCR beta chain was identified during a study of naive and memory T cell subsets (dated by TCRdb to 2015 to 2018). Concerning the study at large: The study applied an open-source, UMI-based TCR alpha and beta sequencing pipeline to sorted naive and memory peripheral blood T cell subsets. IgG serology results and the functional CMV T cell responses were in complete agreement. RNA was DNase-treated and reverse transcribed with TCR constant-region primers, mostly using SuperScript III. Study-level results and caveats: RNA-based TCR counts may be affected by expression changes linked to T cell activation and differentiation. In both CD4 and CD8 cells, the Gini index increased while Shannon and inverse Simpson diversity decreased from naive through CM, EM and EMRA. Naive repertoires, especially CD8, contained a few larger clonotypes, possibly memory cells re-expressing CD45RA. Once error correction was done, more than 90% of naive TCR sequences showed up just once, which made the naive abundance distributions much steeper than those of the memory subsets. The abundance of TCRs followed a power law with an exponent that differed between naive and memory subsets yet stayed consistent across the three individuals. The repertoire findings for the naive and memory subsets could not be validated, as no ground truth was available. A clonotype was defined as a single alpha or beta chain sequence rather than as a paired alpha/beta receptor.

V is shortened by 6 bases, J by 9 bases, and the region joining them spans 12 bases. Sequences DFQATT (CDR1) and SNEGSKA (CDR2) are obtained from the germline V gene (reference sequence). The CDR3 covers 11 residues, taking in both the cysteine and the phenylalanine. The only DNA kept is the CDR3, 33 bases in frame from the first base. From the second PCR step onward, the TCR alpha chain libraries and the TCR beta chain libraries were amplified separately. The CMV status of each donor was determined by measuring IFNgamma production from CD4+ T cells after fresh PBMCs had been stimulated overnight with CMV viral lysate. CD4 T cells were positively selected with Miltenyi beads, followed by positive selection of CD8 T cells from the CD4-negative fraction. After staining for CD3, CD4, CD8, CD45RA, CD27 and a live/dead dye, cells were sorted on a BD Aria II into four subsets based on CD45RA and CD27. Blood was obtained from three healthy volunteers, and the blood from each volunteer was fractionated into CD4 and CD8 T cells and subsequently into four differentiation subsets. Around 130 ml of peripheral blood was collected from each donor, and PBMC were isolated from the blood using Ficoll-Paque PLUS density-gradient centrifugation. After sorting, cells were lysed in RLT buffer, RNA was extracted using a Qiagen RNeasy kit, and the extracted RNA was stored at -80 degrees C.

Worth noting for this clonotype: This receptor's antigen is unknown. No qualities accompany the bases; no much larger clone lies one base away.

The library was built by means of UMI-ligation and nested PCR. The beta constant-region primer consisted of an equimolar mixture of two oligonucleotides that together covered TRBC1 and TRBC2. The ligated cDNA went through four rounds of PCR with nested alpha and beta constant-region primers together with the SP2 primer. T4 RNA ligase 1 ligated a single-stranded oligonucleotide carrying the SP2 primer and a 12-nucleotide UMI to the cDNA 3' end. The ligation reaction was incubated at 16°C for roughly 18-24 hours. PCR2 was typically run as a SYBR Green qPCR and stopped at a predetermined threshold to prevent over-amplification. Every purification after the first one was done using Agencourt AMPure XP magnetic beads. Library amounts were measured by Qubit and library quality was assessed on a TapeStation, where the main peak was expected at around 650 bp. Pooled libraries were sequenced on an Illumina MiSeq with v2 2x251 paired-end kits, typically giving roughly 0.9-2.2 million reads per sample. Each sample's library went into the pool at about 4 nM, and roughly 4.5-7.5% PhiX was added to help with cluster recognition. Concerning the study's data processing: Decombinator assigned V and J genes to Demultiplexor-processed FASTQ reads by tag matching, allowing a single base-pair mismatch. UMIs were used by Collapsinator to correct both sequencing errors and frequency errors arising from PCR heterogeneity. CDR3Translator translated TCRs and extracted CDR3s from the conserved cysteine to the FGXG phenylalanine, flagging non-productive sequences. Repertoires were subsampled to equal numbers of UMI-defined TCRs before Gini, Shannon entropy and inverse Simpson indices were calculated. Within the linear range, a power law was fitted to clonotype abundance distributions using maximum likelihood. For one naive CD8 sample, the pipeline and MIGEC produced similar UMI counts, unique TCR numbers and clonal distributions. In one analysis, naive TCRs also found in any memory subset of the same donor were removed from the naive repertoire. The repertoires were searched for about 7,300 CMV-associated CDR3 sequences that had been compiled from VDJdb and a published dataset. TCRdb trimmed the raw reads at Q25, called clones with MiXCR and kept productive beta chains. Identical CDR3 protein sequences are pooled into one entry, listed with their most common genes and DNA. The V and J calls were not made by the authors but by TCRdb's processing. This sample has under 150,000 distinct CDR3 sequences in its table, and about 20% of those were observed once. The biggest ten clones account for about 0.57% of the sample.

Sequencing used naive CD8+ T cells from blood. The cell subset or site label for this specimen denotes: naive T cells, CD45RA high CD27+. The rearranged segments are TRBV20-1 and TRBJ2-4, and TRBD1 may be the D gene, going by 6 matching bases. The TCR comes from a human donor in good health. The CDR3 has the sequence CSATTGSIQYF. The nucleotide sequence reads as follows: TGCAGTGCCACTACAGGGAGCATTCAGTACTTC.